A single sample gave rise to the 20 T cell receptor beta chains below, sequenced in a study of human T cells and chemical hapten exposure. TCRdb re-called the RACE reads through MiXCR, storing one row per CDR3 protein. The table records 360,000 or so distinct CDR3 sequences, over 6% of them present only once. Time point of the sample: patch test 2, 6 weeks after DPC sensitization. Sample treatment: therapeutic diphenylcyclopropenone sensitization with weekly scalp DPC. Sequences were derived from whole blood, sampled in connection with sensitization to the hapten diphenylcyclopropenone (DPC). These receptors came from a young woman with alopecia areata. Some clones in this sample may be carry-over from other donors' samples.

There are a few counts of this clonotype. The V and J genes are TRBV7-9 and TRBJ2-7; D is unresolved. Germline V gene data show CDR1 as SEHNR and CDR2 as FQNEAQ (reference sequence). The ends were cut back, 1 base at V and 0 bases at J, with 10 bases in the middle. The CDR3 has 15 residues. CDR3 nucleotides: TGTGCCAGCAGCTTAGGGTCCACTACCTCCTACGAGCAGTACTTC. Translation: CASSLGSTTSYEQYF.

Ten or more counts support this clonotype. This chain connects TRBV29-1 to TRBJ1-2; D gene ambiguous. This CDR3 region has 13 residues. Germline V gene lookup returns CDR1 SQVTM and CDR2 ANQGSEA. Deletions cut 3 bases from V and 0 bases from J, with 8 bases between. The chain's CDR3 is CSVDGYSNYGYTF. The CDR3 DNA reads as TGCAGCGTTGACGGATACTCTAACTATGGCTACACCTTC.

This clonotype has more than one count but fewer than ten. This chain uses TRBV3-1 with TRBJ2-1; the D is unclear. Germline CDR1 and CDR2: LGHDT and YNNKEL (reference sequence). The germline V and J ends were trimmed by 1 base and 7 bases, with 8 bases remaining between them. This CDR3 has 13 amino acids. CDR3 nucleotides: TGTGCCAGCAGCCAAGGAGGCGTAAATGAGCAGTTCTTC. It is translated as CASSQGGVNEQFF.

There are a few counts of this clonotype. V usage is TRBV25-1 and J usage is TRBJ1-6; D is unclear. Trimming stripped 4 bases from V and 10 bases from J, with 17 bases between. This CDR3 is built from 15 residues. Per germline, CDR1 MGHDK and CDR2 SYGVNS. The CDR3 DNA reads as TGTGCCAGCAGTGGAGGGCAGTCCCTTGTCTCACCCCTCCACTTT. Its protein is CASSGGQSLVSPLHF. The full variable domain, in which reference TRBV25-1 and TRBJ1-6 provide the parts outside the CDR3, is EADIYQTPRYLVIGTGKKITLECSQTMGHDKMYWYQQDPGMELHLIHYSYGVNSTEKGDLSSESTVSRIRTEHFPLTLESARPSHTSQYLCASSGGQSLVSPLHFGNGTRLTVT.

The sample holds many counts of this clonotype. The rearrangement joins TRBV12-3 or TRBV12-4 to TRBJ1-1, with D unclear. V shed 5 bases and J shed 1 base, with 8 bases lying between them. The CDR3 runs to 13 residues. This CDR3 reads CASSPNRNTEAFF. DNA for the CDR3: TGTGCCAGCAGTCCCAACAGGAACACTGAAGCTTTCTTT.

This clonotype has a handful of counts. The chain joins TRBV5-4 to TRBJ2-1; 10 bases fit TRBD2. The CDR3 loop spans 14 amino acids. The germline gives CDR1 SGHNT, CDR2 YYREEE (reference sequence). Germline trimming cut 1 base from V and 6 bases from J; bases unmatched to any gene: 1. The CDR3 DNA reads TGTGCCAGCAGCTTGTGGACTAGCGGCAATGAGCAGTTCTTC. This encodes CASSLWTSGNEQFF.

This clonotype came up many times. The rearrangement joins TRBV3-1 to TRBJ1-5, with D unclear. V gave up 1 base and J gave up 15 bases, with 13 bases separating them. This CDR3 has 12 amino acids. Germline CDR1 LGHDT, CDR2 YNNKEL (reference sequence). For the CDR3, the DNA is TGTGCCAGCAGCCAAGCCGGCGGGCAGCGGCATTTT. This codes for CASSQAGGQRHF. The full variable domain, its missing parts supplied by reference TRBV3-1 and TRBJ1-5, is DTAVSQTPKYLVTQMGNDKSIKCEQNLGHDTMYWYKQDSKKFLKIMFSYNNKELIINETVPNRFSPKSPDKAHLNLHINSLELGDSAVYFCASSQAGGQRHFGDGTRLSIL.

Only a few counts were recorded for this clonotype. The chain recombines TRBV7-2 with TRBJ2-5, with 13 bases aligning to TRBD2. The CDR3 extends over 15 amino acids. CDR1 is SGHTA, CDR2 FQGNSA, per germline. V lost 6 bases, J lost 5 bases, and 6 bases stayed unmatched. The CDR3 region is CASRWTSGGDETQYF. In DNA, the CDR3 is TGTGCCAGCAGATGGACTAGCGGGGGAGATGAGACCCAGTACTTC.

This clonotype was detected only a few times. V and J are TRBV12-3 or TRBV12-4 and TRBJ2-1; D might be TRBD1 (6 bases). The CDR3 is 13 residues long. The V end was cut by 5 bases, the J end by 4 bases, with 9 bases between. CDR3 amino acids: CASSRTVYNEQFF. CDR3 DNA: TGTGCCAGCAGTCGGACAGTATACAATGAGCAGTTCTTC.

The chain uses TRBV28 and TRBJ2-3; D is possibly TRBD1 or TRBD2 (5 bases each). Per the germline V gene, CDR1 is MDHEN and CDR2 is SYDVKM. The V end was cut by 5 bases, the J end by 2 bases, with 14 bases between. This CDR3 comprises 15 residues. The CDR3 region has the DNA TGTGCCAGCAGTCCGGGACCCCTTAACACAGATACGCAGTATTTT. Translating it yields CASSPGPLNTDTQYF.

This clonotype occurred many times. The genes are TRBV6-5 and TRBJ1-6, with D unclear. The CDR3 loop spans 13 amino acids. Germline V gives CDR1 MNHEY, CDR2 SVGAGI. Trimming cost V 9 bases and J 8 bases, with 14 bases left between them. The DNA of the CDR3 is TGTGCCAGTAGGGTCTTTAGGGATTCACCCCTCCACTTT. Protein: CASRVFRDSPLHF.

CDR3 sequence (DNA): TGCGCCAGCAGCTTCCAGGGGGCGTCTGGAAACACCATATATTTT. The encoded protein is CASSFQGASGNTIYF. The rearrangement links TRBV5-1 to TRBJ1-3; 8 nucleotides line up with TRBD1. After removal of 2 bases from V and 1 base from J, the junction contained 2 bases not matched to a gene. This CDR3 is built from 15 residues. Germline V gene data show CDR1 as SGHRS and CDR2 as YFSETQ.

This clonotype occurred many times. The chain links TRBV12-3 or TRBV12-4 to TRBJ1-2; TRBD1 matches 10 bases. This CDR3 comprises 13 residues. The J segment lost 6 bases and the V segment lost 3 bases, leaving 1 base of the junction unmatched. CDR3 sequence: CASSLGTGDGYTF. The CDR3 DNA is TGTGCCAGCAGTTTGGGGACAGGGGATGGCTACACCTTC.

This clonotype was found many times. This chain uses TRBV3-1 with TRBJ2-3, with 9 bases matching TRBD2. Germline values: CDR1 LGHDT, CDR2 YNNKEL (reference sequence). Losses at the gene ends were 0 bases for V and 2 bases for J; bases not matched to a gene: 6. This CDR3 contains 17 residues. CDR3 in amino acids: CASSQDSAGGYTDTQYF. CDR3 bases: TGTGCCAGCAGCCAAGATAGCGCGGGGGGGTACACAGATACGCAGTATTTT.

This clonotype was observed at least ten times. V usage is TRBV14 and J usage is TRBJ2-3, with 12 bases identical to TRBD1. The CDR3 is 16 residues long. J gave up 6 bases and V 2 bases, and 6 bases lay outside the gene matches. Germline CDR1 reads SGHDN; CDR2 reads FVKESK. This chain's CDR3 is CASSQNPGQGADTQYF. CDR3 in DNA: TGTGCCAGCAGCCAAAATCCGGGACAGGGGGCGGATACGCAGTATTTT.

The chain uses TRBV10-3 and TRBJ2-3; D uncertain. The germline gives CDR1 ENHRY, CDR2 SYGVKD. The V end was cut by 8 bases, the J end by 1 base, with 19 bases between. The CDR3 runs 16 residues. The CDR3 bases are TGTGCCATCCTACCTTCCGGGCTAGAGGGCACAGATACGCAGTATTTT. Translation gives CAILPSGLEGTDTQYF.

The rearrangement links TRBV4-1 to TRBJ2-7, with D tentatively TRBD1 (5 bases). Germline CDR1 and CDR2: MGHRA and YSYEKL. The V end was cut by 0 bases, the J end by 4 bases, with 10 bases between. This CDR3 is built from 14 residues. The CDR3 DNA sequence: TGCGCCAGCAGCCAAGAAGCAGGGCCTTACGAGCAGTACTTC. Protein sequence: CASSQEAGPYEQYF.

A few counts support this clonotype. V is TRBV4-2 and J is TRBJ1-2; D might be TRBD1 (6 bases). V lost 4 bases to trimming and J lost 9 bases, with 18 bases between them. The CDR3 sequence is 14 residues long. Looked up from germline, CDR1 is LGHNA and CDR2 is YNFKEQ. CDR3 residues: CASSLNREYLSYTF. Here the CDR3 DNA reads TGTGCCAGCAGCCTAAACAGGGAATACCTAAGCTACACCTTC.

Ten or more counts support this clonotype. This chain joins TRBV20-1 and TRBJ1-2, with 9 bases lining up with TRBD1. The CDR3 consists of 12 residues. Looked up from germline, CDR1 is DFQATT and CDR2 is SNEGSKA (reference sequence). J lost 9 bases, V lost 8 bases, and 10 bases had no gene match. CDR3 sequence reads: CSPQGTGIRYTF. The CDR3 DNA sequence: TGCAGTCCCCAGGGGACAGGGATTCGCTACACCTTC.

This clonotype has a handful of counts. V and J are TRBV12-3 or TRBV12-4 and TRBJ2-3, with TRBD1 as a possible D gene (5 bases). V was cut by 6 bases and J by 6 bases, with 13 bases left in between. The length of the CDR3 is 13 residues. The CDR3 nucleotides are TGTGCCAGCAGCCCCCAACAGGCGGATACGCAGTATTTT. Amino acids: CASSPQQADTQYF.